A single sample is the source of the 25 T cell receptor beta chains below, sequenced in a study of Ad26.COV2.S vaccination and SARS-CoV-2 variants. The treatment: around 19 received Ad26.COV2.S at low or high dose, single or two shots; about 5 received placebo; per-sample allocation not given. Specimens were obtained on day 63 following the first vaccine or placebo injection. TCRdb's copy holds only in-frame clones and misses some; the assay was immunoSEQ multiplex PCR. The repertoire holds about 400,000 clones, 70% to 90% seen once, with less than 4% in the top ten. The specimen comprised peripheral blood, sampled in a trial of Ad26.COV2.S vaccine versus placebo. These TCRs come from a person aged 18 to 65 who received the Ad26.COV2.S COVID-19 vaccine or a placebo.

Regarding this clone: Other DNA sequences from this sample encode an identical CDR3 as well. CDR3: CASSGGQGAYGYTF. CDR3 nucleotide sequence: TGTGCCAGCAGCGGCGGACAGGGAGCCTATGGCTACACCTTC. J is TRBJ1-2 and V is TRBV5-4; 8 positions agree with TRBD1. The CDR3 has 14 amino acids. Germline-derived CDR1 and CDR2 are SGHNT and YYREEE (reference sequence). V shed 4 bases, J shed 4 bases, and the junction held 6 bases outside the gene matches.

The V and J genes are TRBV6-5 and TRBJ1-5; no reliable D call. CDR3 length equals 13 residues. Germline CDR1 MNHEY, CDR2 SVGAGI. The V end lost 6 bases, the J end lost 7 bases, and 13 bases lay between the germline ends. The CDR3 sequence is CASRIYGSQPQHF. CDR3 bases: TGTGCCAGCAGGATTTATGGAAGCCAGCCCCAGCATTTT.

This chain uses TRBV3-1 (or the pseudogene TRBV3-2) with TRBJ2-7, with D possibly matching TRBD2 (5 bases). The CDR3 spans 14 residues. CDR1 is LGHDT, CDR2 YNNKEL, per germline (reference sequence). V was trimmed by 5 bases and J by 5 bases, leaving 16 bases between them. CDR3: CASSLRPVSDEQYF. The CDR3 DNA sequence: TGTGCCAGCAGCTTAAGACCGGTTAGCGACGAGCAGTACTTC.

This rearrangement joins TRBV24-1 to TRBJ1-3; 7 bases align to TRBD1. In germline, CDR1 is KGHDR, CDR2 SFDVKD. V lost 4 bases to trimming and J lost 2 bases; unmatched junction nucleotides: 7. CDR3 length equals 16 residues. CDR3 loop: CATSDTGQTAGNTIYF. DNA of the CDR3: TGTGCCACCAGTGACACGGGACAGACGGCTGGAAACACCATATATTTT.

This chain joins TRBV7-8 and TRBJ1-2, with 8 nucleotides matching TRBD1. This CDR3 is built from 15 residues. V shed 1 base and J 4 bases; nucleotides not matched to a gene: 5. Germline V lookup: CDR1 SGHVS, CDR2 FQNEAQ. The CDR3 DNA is TGTGCCAGCAGCTTAGGAGGGACAGGCGGCTATGGCTACACCTTC. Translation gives CASSLGGTGGYGYTF.

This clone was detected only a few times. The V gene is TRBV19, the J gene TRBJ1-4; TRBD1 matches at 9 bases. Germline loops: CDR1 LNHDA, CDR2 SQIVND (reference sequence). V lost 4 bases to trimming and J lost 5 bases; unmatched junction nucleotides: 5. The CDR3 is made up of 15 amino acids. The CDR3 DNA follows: TGTGCCAGTAGTAGAGGACAGGGGACGAATGAAAAACTGTTTTTT. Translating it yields CASSRGQGTNEKLFF. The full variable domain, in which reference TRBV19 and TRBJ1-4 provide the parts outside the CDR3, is DGGITQSPKYLFRKEGQNVTLSCEQNLNHDAMYWYRQDPGQGLRLIYYSQIVNDFQKGDIAEGYSVSREKKESFPLTVTSAQKNPTAFYLCASSRGQGTNEKLFFGSGTQLSVL.

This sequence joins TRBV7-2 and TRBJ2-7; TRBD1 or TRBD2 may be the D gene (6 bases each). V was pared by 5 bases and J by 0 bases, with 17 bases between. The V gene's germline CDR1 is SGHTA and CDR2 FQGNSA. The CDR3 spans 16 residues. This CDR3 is CASSLLGGDISYEQYF. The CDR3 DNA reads TGTGCCAGCAGCCTTTTGGGCGGGGACATCTCCTACGAGCAGTACTTC.

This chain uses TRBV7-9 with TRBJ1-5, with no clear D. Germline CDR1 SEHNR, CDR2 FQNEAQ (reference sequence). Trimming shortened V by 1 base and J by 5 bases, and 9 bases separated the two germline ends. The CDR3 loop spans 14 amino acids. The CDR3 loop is CASSLGAVDQPQHF. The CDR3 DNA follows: TGTGCCAGCAGCTTAGGGGCCGTGGATCAGCCCCAGCATTTT.

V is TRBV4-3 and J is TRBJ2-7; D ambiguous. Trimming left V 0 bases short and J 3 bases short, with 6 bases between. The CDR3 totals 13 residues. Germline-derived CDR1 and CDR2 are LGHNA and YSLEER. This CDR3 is CASSQDRNYEQYF. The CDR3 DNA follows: TGCGCCAGCAGCCAAGATAGAAACTACGAGCAGTACTTC.

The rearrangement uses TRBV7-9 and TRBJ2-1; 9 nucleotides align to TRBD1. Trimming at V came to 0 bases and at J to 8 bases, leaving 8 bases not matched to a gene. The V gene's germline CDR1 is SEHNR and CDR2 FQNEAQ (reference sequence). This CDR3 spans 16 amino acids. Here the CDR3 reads CASSLARTGDLDEQFF. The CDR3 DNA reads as TGTGCCAGCAGCTTAGCAAGGACAGGGGATCTGGATGAGCAGTTCTTC.

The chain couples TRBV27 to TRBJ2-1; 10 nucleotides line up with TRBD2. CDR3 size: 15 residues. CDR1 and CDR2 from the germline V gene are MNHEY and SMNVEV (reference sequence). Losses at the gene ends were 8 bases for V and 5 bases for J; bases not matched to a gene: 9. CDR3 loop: CASRPWTSGHNEQFF. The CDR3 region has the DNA TGTGCCAGCCGACCGTGGACTAGCGGACACAATGAGCAGTTCTTC.

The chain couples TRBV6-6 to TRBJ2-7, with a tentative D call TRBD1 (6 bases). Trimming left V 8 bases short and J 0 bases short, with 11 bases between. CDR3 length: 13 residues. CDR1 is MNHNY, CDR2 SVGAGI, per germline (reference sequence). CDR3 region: CASSRTVSYEQYF. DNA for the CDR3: TGTGCCAGCTCCCGGACAGTCTCCTACGAGCAGTACTTC.

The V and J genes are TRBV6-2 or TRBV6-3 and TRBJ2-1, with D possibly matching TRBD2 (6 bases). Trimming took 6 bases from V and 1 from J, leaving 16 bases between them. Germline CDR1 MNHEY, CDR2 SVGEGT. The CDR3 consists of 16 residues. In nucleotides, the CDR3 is TGTGCCAGCAGCGACCGACGGGGGAGGTCCTACAATGAGCAGTTCTTC. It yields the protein CASSDRRGRSYNEQFF.

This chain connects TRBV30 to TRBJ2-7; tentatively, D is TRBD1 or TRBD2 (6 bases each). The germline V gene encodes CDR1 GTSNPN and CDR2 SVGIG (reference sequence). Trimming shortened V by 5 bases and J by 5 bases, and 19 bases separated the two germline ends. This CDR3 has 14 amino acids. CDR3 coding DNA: TGTGCCTGGTCAAACGACAGGCGGAGGGACGAGCAGTACTTC. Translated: CAWSNDRRRDEQYF.

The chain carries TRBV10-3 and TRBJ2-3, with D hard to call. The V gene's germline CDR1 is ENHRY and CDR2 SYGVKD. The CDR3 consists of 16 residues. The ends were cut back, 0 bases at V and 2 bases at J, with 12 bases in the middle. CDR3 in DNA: TGTGCCATCAGTGAGTCGAATCTAAGAAACACAGATACGCAGTATTTT. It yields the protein CAISESNLRNTDTQYF.

CDR3 in amino acids: CASSQDIDYGYTF. For the CDR3, the DNA is TGCGCCAGCAGCCAGGACATAGACTATGGCTACACCTTC. The chain carries TRBV4-1 and TRBJ1-2; weak D call: TRBD1 (5 bases). Trimming shortened V by 3 bases and J by 3 bases, and 8 bases separated the two germline ends. The CDR3 loop spans 13 amino acids. The germline V gene encodes CDR1 MGHRA and CDR2 YSYEKL.

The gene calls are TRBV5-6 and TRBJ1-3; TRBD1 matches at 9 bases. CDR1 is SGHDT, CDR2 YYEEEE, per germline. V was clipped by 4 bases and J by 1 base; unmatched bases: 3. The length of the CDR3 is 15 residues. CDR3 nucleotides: TGTGCCAGCAGCATCGGGACAGGGTCTGGAAACACCATATATTTT. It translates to CASSIGTGSGNTIYF.

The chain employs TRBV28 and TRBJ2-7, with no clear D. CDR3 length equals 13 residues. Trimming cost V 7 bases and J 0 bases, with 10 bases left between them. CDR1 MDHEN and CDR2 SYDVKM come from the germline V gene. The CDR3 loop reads CASTVSGSYEQYF. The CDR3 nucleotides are TGTGCCAGCACCGTTTCCGGCTCCTACGAGCAGTACTTC.

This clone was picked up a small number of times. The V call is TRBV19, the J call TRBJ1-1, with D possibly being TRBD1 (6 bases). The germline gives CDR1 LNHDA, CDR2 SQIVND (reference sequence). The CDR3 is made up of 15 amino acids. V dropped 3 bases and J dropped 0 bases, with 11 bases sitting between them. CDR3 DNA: TGTGCCAGTAGTATCTCTAACAGGGTGAACACTGAAGCTTTCTTT. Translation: CASSISNRVNTEAFF.

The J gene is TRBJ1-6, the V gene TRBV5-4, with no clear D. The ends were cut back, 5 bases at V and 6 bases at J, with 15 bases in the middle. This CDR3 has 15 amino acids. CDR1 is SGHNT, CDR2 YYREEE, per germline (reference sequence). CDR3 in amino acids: CASSLDRGSNSPLHF. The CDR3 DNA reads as TGTGCCAGCAGTCTGGATAGAGGCTCTAATTCACCCCTCCACTTT.

The CDR3 region is CASSLSGGFGNEQFF. The DNA for the CDR3 is TGTGCCAGCAGTTTATCGGGGGGTTTCGGGAATGAGCAGTTCTTC. The chain employs TRBV27 and TRBJ2-1; D is perhaps TRBD2 (6 bases). Deletions cut 0 bases from V and 7 bases from J, with 13 bases between. This CDR3 has 15 amino acids. Looked up from germline, CDR1 is MNHEY and CDR2 is SMNVEV (reference sequence).

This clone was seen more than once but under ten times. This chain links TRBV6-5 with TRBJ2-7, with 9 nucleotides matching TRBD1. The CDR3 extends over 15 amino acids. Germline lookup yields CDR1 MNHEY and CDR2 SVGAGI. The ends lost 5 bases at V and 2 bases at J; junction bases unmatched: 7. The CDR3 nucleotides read TGTGCCAGCAGTCGACCGGGACAGGGAACCTACGAGCAGTACTTC. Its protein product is CASSRPGQGTYEQYF.

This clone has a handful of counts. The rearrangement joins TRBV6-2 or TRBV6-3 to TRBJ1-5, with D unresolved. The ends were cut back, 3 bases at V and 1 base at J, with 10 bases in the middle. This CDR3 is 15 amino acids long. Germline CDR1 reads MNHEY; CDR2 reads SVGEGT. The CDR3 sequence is CASSYLDGSNQPQHF. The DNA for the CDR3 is TGTGCCAGCAGTTATTTGGACGGCAGCAATCAGCCCCAGCATTTT.

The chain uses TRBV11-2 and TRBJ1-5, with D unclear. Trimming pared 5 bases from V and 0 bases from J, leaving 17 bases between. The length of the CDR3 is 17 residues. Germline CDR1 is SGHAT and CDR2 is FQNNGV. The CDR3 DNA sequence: TGTGCCAGCAGCCCTATCTCCGGGGTTTATAGCAATCAGCCCCAGCATTTT. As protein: CASSPISGVYSNQPQHF.

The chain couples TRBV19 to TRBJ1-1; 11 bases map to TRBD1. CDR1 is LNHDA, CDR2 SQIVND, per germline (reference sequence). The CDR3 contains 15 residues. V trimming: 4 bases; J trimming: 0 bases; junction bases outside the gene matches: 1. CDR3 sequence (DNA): TGTGCCAGTAGTACGGGACAGGGGGTGAACACTGAAGCTTTCTTT. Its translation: CASSTGQGVNTEAFF.